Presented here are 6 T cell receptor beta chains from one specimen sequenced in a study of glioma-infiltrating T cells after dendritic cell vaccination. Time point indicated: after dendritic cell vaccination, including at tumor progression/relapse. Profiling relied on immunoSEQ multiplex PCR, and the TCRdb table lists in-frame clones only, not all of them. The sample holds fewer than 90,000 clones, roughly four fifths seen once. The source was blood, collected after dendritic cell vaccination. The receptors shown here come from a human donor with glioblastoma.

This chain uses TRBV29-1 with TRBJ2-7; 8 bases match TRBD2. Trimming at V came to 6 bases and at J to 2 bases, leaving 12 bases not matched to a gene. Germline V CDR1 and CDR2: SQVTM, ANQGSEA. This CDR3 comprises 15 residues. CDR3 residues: CSVSGNTGGPYEQYF. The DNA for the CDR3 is TGCAGCGTGTCCGGGAATACGGGGGGGCCCTACGAGCAGTACTTC.

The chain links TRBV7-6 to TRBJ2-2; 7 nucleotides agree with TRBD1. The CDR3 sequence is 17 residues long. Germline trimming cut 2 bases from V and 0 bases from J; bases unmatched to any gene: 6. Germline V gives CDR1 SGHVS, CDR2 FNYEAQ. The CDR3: CASSLLDRVPNTGELFF. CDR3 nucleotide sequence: TGTGCCAGCAGCTTACTAGACAGGGTTCCGAACACCGGGGAGCTGTTTTTT.

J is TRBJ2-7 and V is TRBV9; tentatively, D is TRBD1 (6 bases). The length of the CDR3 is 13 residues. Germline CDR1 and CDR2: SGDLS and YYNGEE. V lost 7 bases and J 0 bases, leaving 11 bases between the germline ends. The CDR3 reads CASSRQVSYEQYF. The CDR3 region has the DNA TGTGCCAGCTCAAGACAGGTCTCCTACGAGCAGTACTTC.

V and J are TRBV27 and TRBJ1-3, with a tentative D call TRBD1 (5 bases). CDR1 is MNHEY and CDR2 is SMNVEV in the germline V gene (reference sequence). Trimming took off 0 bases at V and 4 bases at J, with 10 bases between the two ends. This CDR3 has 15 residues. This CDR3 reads CASSLSRAGGNTIYF. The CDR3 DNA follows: TGTGCCAGCAGTTTATCCAGGGCAGGAGGAAACACCATATATTTT.

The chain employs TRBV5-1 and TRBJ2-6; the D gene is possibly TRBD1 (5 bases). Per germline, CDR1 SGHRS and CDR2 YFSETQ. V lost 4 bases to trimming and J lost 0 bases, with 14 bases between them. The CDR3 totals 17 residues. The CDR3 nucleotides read TGCGCCAGCAGCAGGGATGGACAAAACTCTGGGGCCAACGTCCTGACTTTC. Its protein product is CASSRDGQNSGANVLTF. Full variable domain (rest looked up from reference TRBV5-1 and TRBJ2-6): KAGVTQTPRYLIKTRGQQVTLSCSPISGHRSVSWYQQTPGQGLQFLFEYFSETQRNKGNFPGRFSGRQFSNSRSEMNVSTLELGDSALYLCASSRDGQNSGANVLTFGAGSRLTVL.

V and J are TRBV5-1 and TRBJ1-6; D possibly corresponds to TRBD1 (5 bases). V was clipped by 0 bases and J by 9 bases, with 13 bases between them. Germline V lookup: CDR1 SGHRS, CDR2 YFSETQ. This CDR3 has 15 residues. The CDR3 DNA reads TGCGCCAGCAGCTTGGATGTAGGGGAAACTTCACCCCTCCACTTT. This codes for CASSLDVGETSPLHF.